This is a list of T cell receptor beta chains from one sample in a study of blood T cell repertoires in COVID-19. Sequencing used immunoSEQ multiplex PCR; TCRdb keeps in-frame clones, though not all of them. The profile shows 140,000 to 150,000 clones, 80% of them singletons. The material sequenced was peripheral blood. Receptors were obtained from a man aged 65 to 85 who had recovered from COVID-19. Each CDR3 is given with its conserved first and last residue. The order of the fields is D gene, clone size, J gene, V gene, CDR3 protein, CDR3 DNA. A D gene is named only where the DNA matches it firmly. A clone size is listed for some rows: how often the clone was seen (once, few, many), or a class if it is expanded.

.	.	TRBJ2-1	TRBV7-8	CASSPTPDSYNEQFF	TGTGCCAGCAGCCCAACCCCAGATTCCTACAATGAGCAGTTCTTC
.	.	TRBJ2-7	TRBV6-5	CASSYSMGSYEQYF	TGTGCCAGCAGTTACTCGATGGGCAGCTACGAGCAGTACTTC
.	.	TRBJ2-7	TRBV12-3/TRBV12-4	CASSLGGIHEQYF	TGTGCCAGCAGTCTGGGAGGTATCCACGAGCAGTACTTC
TRBD1	.	TRBJ1-2	TRBV28	CASSLWGQAGGYTF	TGTGCCAGCAGTTTATGGGGACAGGCAGGGGGCTACACCTTC
TRBD2	.	TRBJ2-5	TRBV4-2	CASREESAGGPAQYF	TGTGCCAGCAGAGAAGAGTCAGCGGGAGGGCCGGCCCAGTACTTC
.	few	TRBJ1-6	TRBV5-5	CASSVRRDTATSPLHF	TGTGCCAGCAGCGTCAGACGGGACACAGCGACCTCACCCCTCCACTTT
.	few	TRBJ2-7	TRBV12-3/TRBV12-4	CASSTRQAEQYF	TGTGCCAGCAGTACCAGACAGGCCGAGCAGTACTTC
.	.	TRBJ2-3	TRBV20-1	CSPYTDTQYF	TGCAGCCCTTACACAGATACGCAGTATTTT
TRBD1	.	TRBJ1-1	TRBV3-1/TRBV3-2	CASSYTDREIEAFF	TGTGCCAGCAGCTATACGGACAGGGAAATCGAAGCTTTCTTT
TRBD1	.	TRBJ2-7	TRBV6-2/TRBV6-3	CASSNRGSYEQYF	TGTGCCAGCAGCAACAGGGGCTCCTACGAGCAGTACTTC
.	.	TRBJ1-1	TRBV12-3/TRBV12-4	CASSQAAEAFF	TGTGCCAGTTCGCAAGCCGCTGAAGCTTTCTTT
.	.	TRBJ2-7	TRBV19	CASSTTSPGSSYEQYF	TGTGCCAGTAGTACCACGTCCCCAGGCAGCTCCTACGAGCAGTACTTC
TRBD1	.	TRBJ1-2	TRBV27	CASSLLQGVTNYGYTF	TGTGCCAGCAGTTTACTACAGGGGGTAACTAACTATGGCTACACCTTC
TRBD2	.	TRBJ2-2	TRBV19	CASSMAGGVKTGELFF	TGTGCCAGTAGTATGGCGGGAGGCGTAAAGACCGGGGAGCTGTTTTTT
.	.	TRBJ2-3	TRBV11-2	CASSHLWVISGASTDTQYF	TGTGCCAGCAGCCATTTATGGGTTATAAGCGGCGCTAGCACAGATACGCAGTATTTT
TRBD1	.	TRBJ1-6	TRBV27	CASSLAAGGWSPLHF	TGTGCCAGCAGTTTGGCCGCAGGGGGATGGTCACCCCTCCACTTT
.	.	TRBJ1-4	TRBV30	CAWSVSGRTAHEKLFF	TGTGCCTGGAGTGTATCCGGCAGAACAGCCCATGAAAAACTGTTTTTT
TRBD1	.	TRBJ2-7	TRBV10-3	CAISEPPGQGSDEQYF	TGTGCCATCAGTGAGCCACCGGGACAGGGGTCGGACGAGCAGTACTTC
TRBD2	.	TRBJ2-7	TRBV19	CASRTSGSHEQYF	TGTGCCAGTAGGACTAGCGGGAGCCACGAGCAGTACTTC
TRBD1	.	TRBJ2-7	TRBV6-2/TRBV6-3	CASSYVQGATYEQYF	TGTGCCAGCAGTTACGTCCAGGGGGCCACCTACGAGCAGTACTTC
.	.	TRBJ1-1	TRBV18	CASSPYRERAFF	TGTGCCAGCTCACCGTACAGGGAGAGAGCTTTCTTT
TRBD2	.	TRBJ2-1	TRBV2	CASSDPQREGLYNEQFF	TGTGCCAGCAGTGACCCTCAGCGGGAGGGTCTCTACAATGAGCAGTTCTTC
TRBD2	.	TRBJ2-2	TRBV4-1	CASSQDPEREANTGELFF	TGCGCCAGCAGCCAAGATCCGGAGCGGGAGGCGAACACCGGGGAGCTGTTTTTT
.	.	TRBJ2-1	TRBV6-1	CASSGNRVSSYNEQFF	TGTGCCAGCAGTGGAAACAGGGTGAGCTCCTACAATGAGCAGTTCTTC
.	.	TRBJ1-1	TRBV30	CAWSQGSEAFF	TGTGCCTGGAGTCAGGGGAGCGAAGCTTTCTTT
.	.	TRBJ1-1	TRBV9	CASSLRRELRAEAFF	TGTGCCAGCAGCCTAAGACGGGAGTTAAGAGCTGAAGCTTTCTTT
TRBD1	few	TRBJ1-6	TRBV6-5	CASSYRDSYNSPLHF	TGTGCCAGCAGTTACCGGGACAGCTATAATTCACCCCTCCACTTT
TRBD1	.	TRBJ2-3	TRBV19	CATQNHRGNFPDTQYF	TGTGCCACACAAAACCACAGGGGGAACTTCCCAGATACGCAGTATTTT
TRBD1	.	TRBJ1-2	TRBV19	CASTTGAGYTF	TGTGCCAGCACCACAGGGGCTGGCTACACCTTC
TRBD1	once	TRBJ1-5	TRBV27	CASRGTGVTNQPQHF	TGTGCCAGCAGAGGAACAGGGGTCACCAATCAGCCCCAGCATTTT
.	.	TRBJ1-1	TRBV5-6	CASSALVGRAFF	TGTGCCAGCAGCGCCCTCGTGGGCCGAGCTTTCTTT
.	.	TRBJ1-3	TRBV14	CASSQRVQFLFRNTIYF	TGTGCCAGCAGCCAGAGGGTCCAATTTCTTTTCAGAAACACCATATATTTT
TRBD1	.	TRBJ1-1	TRBV7-8	CASSFLQGAEAFF	TGTGCCAGCAGCTTCCTACAGGGGGCTGAAGCTTTCTTT
.	.	TRBJ1-2	TRBV18	CASSPQGSGYTF	TGTGCCAGCTCACCCCAGGGTTCGGGCTACACCTTC
.	.	TRBJ2-1	TRBV12-2	CASRRGLAGGNEQFF	TGTGCAAGTCGACGCGGACTAGCGGGAGGCAATGAGCAGTTCTTC
TRBD1	few	TRBJ2-1	TRBV27	CASSLFGTGLNNEQFF	TGTGCCAGCAGTTTGTTTGGGACAGGGTTAAACAATGAGCAGTTCTTC
TRBD2	once	TRBJ2-1	TRBV2	CASSELAGKIEQFF	TGTGCCAGCAGTGAATTAGCGGGAAAGATTGAGCAGTTCTTC
TRBD1	.	TRBJ2-7	TRBV27	CASSFGQGYEQYF	TGTGCCAGCAGCTTCGGACAGGGATACGAGCAGTACTTC
TRBD2	once	TRBJ2-1	TRBV29-1	CSVETRGRSNEQFF	TGCAGCGTTGAAACACGCGGGAGAAGCAATGAGCAGTTCTTC
.	few	TRBJ2-1	TRBV19	CASSMGGKPNEQFF	TGTGCCAGTAGTATGGGGGGTAAGCCTAATGAGCAGTTCTTC
TRBD2	.	TRBJ2-7	TRBV3-1/TRBV3-2	CASSQVSSGTHEQYF	TGTGCCAGCAGCCAAGTTTCTAGCGGGACCCACGAGCAGTACTTC
TRBD2	.	TRBJ2-3	TRBV7-3	CASSAIAGSTDTQYF	TGTGCCAGCAGCGCGATAGCGGGGAGCACAGATACGCAGTATTTT
TRBD2	.	TRBJ2-5	TRBV4-1	CASSPGLAGGPTQYF	TGCGCCAGCAGCCCAGGACTAGCGGGAGGGCCAACCCAGTACTTC
TRBD1	once	TRBJ2-3	TRBV10-3	CAIRFGQDGTDTQYF	TGTGCCATCAGATTCGGACAGGATGGCACAGATACGCAGTATTTT
TRBD1	many	TRBJ2-2	TRBV20-1	CSASPQGADTGELFF	TGCAGTGCTAGTCCGCAGGGGGCTGACACCGGGGAGCTGTTTTTT
TRBD1	.	TRBJ2-7	TRBV4-1	CASSLGTASYEQYF	TGCGCCAGCAGCCTCGGGACAGCCAGCTACGAGCAGTACTTC
.	.	TRBJ2-7	TRBV6-6	CASSYGDSPYEQYF	TGTGCCAGCAGTTACGGAGACAGCCCCTACGAGCAGTACTTC
TRBD2	.	TRBJ2-7	TRBV5-4	CASSLTSGSHEQYF	TGTGCCAGCAGCTTGACTAGCGGGAGCCACGAGCAGTACTTC
.	.	TRBJ2-7	TRBV7-2	CASSFSGIPYEQYF	TGTGCCAGCAGCTTTTCAGGGATCCCCTACGAGCAGTACTTC